The 2 T cell receptor beta chains below were found in one sample sequenced in a study of control samples from healthy donors and cancer patients. Sequenced by immunoSEQ multiplex PCR; TCRdb stores in-frame clones only, minus some. The table has about 170,000 clones, about 90% seen once. Sequenced sample: blood. The receptors originated from a woman in her thirties or forties in good health.

The chain recombines TRBV19 with TRBJ2-1, with a tentative D call TRBD2 (5 bases). In germline, CDR1 is LNHDA, CDR2 SQIVND (reference sequence). V was cut by 0 bases and J by 4 bases, with 13 bases left in between. The CDR3 length is 16 residues. The CDR3 DNA reads as TGTGCCAGTAGTATAGATGAGGGTGTTTCGTACAATGAGCAGTTCTTC. Protein: CASSIDEGVSYNEQFF.

This clone was counted between two and nine times. CDR3 in DNA: TGTGCCAGCAGACTACTAGCGGGATCTAGCACAGATACGCAGTATTTT. Amino acid sequence: CASRLLAGSSTDTQYF. The J gene is TRBJ2-3, the V gene TRBV11-2, with 10 bases that match TRBD2. Per the germline V gene, CDR1 is SGHAT and CDR2 is FQNNGV. The J segment lost 0 bases and the V segment lost 6 bases, leaving 6 bases of the junction unmatched. The CDR3 contains 16 residues.